This T cell receptor (beta chain) was obtained from a study of blood T cell repertoires in COVID-19. Study in general: Nucleic acid was either cDNA or gDNA, and it came from T cells, B-cell-depleted T cells, or PBMCs.

Under the authors' procedure: Estimated nucleated cell counts came from reference gene primer amplification. The data were produced by immunoSEQ multiplex PCR, yet TCRdb's version contains in-frame clones alone and is incomplete. The V and J calls and clone size are taken from that table; D and trimming were inferred from the DNA. This sample carries some 110,000 clones, about 81% of them seen once, and the ten largest clones take 7.9%. The CDR3 sequence is 16 residues long. Looked up from germline, CDR1 is MNHNS and CDR2 is SASEGT. The V end lost 4 bases, the J end lost 6 bases, and 19 bases lay between the germline ends.

The chain carries TRBV6-1 and TRBJ2-1, with D maybe TRBD1 (6 bases). This clonotype was obtained from a man aged 70 or older with acute or convalescent COVID-19. The sequenced sample was peripheral blood. The CDR3 nucleotides read TGTGCCAGCAGTGCCACAGGGCTGAGGCCCAGCAATGAGCAGTTCTTC. Amino acid sequence: CASSATGLRPSNEQFF.